Below, 2 T cell receptor beta chains from the same sample are listed, as sequenced in a study of blood T cells in healthy people across ages. The authors ran a second PCR of roughly 6 to 12 cycles using a sample-barcoded 5' primer and a J-beta primer mix. TCRdb recomputed calls from the 5' RACE reads with MiXCR, one row per CDR3 protein. Among roughly 800,000 distinct CDR3 sequences, 20% to 30% were seen once, and the ten largest hold about 3%. These data were also reused for a study on T cells of mothers and their children.

The material sequenced was blood. The source is a boy aged 5-17 years in good health.

In this sample, this clonotype turned up once. The chain combines TRBV6-6 with TRBJ1-6, with unresolved D. Germline loops: CDR1 MNHNY, CDR2 SVGAGI (reference sequence). Trimming cost V 0 bases and J 3 bases, with 9 bases left between them. This CDR3 comprises 16 residues. In nucleotides, the CDR3 is TGTGCCAGCAGTTACTCGGAACTGAGCTATAATTCACCCCTCCACTTT. It is translated as CASSYSELSYNSPLHF.

This chain uses TRBV7-8 with TRBJ2-5, with 13 bases fitting TRBD2. The J call may be faulty, since TRBJ2-7 better matches the DNA end. Germline V lookup: CDR1 SGHVS, CDR2 FQNEAQ. The CDR3 totals 15 residues. The CDR3 sequence is CASSGGLAGLYEQYF. CDR3 nucleotide sequence: TGTGCCAGCAGCGGGGGACTAGCGGGGCTCTACGAGCAGTACTTC.